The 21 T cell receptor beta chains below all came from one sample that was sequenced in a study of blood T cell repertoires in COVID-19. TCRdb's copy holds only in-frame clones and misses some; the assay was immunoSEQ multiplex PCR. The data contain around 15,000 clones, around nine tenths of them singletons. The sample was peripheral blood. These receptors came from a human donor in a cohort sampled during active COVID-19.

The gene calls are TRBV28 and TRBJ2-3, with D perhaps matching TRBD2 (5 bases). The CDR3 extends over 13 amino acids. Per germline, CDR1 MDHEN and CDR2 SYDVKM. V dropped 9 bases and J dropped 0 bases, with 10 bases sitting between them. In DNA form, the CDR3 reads TGTGCCAGTGGATCGGGGAGCACAGATACGCAGTATTTT. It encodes CASGSGSTDTQYF.

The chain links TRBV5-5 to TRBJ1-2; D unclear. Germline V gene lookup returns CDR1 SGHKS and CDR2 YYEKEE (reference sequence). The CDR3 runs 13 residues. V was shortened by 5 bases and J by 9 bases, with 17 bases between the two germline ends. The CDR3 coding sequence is TGTGCCAGCAGGGGATGGGAGCGTGCAAGCTACACCTTC. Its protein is CASRGWERASYTF.

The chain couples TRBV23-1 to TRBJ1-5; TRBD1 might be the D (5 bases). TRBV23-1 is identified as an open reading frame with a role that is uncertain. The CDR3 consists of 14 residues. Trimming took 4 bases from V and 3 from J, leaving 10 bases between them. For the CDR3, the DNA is TGCGCCAGCAGTCGTCAGGGTCTCAATCAGCCCCAGCATTTT. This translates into CASSRQGLNQPQHF.

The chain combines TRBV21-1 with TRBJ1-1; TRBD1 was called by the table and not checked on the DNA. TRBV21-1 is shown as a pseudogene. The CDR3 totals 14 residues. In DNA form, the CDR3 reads TGTGCCAGCAGCAAAGGGGGACAGGGGCGACAAGCTTTCTTT. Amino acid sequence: CASSKGGQGRQAFF.

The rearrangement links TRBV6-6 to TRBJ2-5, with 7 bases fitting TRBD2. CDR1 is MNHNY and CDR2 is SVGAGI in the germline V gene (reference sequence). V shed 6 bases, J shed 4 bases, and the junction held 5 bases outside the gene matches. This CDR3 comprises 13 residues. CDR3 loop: CASSRGGLETQYF. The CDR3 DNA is TGTGCCAGCAGCCGCGGGGGACTAGAGACCCAGTACTTC.

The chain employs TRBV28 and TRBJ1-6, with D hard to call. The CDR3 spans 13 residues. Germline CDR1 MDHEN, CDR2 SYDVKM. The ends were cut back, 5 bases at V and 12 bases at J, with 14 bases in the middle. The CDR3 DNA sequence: TGTGCCAGCAGTCCCCCCGCGGCGAAACCCCTCCACTTT. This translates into CASSPPAAKPLHF.

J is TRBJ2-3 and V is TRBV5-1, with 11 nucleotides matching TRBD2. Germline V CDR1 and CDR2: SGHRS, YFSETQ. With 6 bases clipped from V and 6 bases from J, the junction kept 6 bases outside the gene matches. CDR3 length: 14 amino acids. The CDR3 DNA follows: TGCGCCAGCACCCTAGCGGGGGGAAGTGATACGCAGTATTTT. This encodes CASTLAGGSDTQYF.

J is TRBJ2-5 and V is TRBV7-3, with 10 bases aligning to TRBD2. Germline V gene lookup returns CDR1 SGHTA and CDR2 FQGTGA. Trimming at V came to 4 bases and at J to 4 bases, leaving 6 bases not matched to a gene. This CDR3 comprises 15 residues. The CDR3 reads CASSSSGGAVETQYF. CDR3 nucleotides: TGTGCCAGCAGCTCCAGCGGGGGGGCTGTAGAGACCCAGTACTTC.

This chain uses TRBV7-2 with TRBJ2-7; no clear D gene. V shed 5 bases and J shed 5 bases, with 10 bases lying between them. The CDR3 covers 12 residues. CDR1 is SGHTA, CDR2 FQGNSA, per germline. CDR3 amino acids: CASSPSRNEQYF. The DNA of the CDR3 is TGTGCCAGCAGCCCCTCCAGGAACGAGCAGTACTTC.

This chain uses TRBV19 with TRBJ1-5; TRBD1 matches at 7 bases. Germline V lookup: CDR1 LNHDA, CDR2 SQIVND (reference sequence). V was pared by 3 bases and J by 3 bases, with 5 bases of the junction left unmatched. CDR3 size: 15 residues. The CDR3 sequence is CASSIEGQVNQPQHF. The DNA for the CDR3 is TGTGCCAGTAGTATTGAAGGACAGGTCAATCAGCCCCAGCATTTT.

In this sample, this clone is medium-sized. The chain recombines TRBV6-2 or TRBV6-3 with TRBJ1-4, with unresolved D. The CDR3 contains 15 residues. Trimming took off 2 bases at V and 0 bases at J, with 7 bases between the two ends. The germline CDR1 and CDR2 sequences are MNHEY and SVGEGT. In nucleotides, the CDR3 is TGTGCCAGCAGTTACAGCGGGGCAACTAATGAAAAACTGTTTTTT. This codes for CASSYSGATNEKLFF.

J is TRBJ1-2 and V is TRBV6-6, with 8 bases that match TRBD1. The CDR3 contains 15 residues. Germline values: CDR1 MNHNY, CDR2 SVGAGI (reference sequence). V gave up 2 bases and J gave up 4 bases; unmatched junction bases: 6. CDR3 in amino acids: CASSYLQGAGYGYTF. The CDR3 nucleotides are TGTGCCAGCAGTTACCTCCAGGGGGCTGGCTATGGCTACACCTTC.

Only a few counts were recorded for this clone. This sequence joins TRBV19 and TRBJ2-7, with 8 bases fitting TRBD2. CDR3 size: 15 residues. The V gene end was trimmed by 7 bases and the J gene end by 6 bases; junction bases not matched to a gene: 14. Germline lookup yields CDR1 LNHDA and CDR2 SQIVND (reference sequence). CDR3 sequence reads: CASTPPRGGRGEQYF. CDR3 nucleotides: TGTGCCAGTACCCCACCCCGGGGGGGCCGAGGCGAGCAGTACTTC.

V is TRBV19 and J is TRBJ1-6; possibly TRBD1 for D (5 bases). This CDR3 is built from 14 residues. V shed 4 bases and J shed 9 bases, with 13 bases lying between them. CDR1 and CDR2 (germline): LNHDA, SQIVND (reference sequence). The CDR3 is CASSRGDGSSPLHF. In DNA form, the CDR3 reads TGTGCCAGTAGTAGGGGCGACGGGAGTTCACCCCTCCACTTT.

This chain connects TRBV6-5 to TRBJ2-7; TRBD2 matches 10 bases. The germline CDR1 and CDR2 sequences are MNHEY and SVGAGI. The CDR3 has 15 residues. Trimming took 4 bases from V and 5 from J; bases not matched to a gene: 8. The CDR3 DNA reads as TGTGCCAGCAGTTCTTTAGCGGGGGGATATCACGAGCAGTACTTC. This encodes CASSSLAGGYHEQYF.

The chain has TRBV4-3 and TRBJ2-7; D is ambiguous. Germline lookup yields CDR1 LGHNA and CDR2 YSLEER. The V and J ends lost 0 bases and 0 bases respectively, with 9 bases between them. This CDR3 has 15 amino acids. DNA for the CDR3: TGCGCCAGCAGCCAAGATATCTTTTCCTCCTACGAGCAGTACTTC. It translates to CASSQDIFSSYEQYF.

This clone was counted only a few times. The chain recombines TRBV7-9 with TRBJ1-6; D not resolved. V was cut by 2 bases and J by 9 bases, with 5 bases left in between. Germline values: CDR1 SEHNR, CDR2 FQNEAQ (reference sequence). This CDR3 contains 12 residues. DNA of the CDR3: TGTGCCAGCAGCTTACCCCTTTCACCCCTCCACTTT. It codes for CASSLPLSPLHF.

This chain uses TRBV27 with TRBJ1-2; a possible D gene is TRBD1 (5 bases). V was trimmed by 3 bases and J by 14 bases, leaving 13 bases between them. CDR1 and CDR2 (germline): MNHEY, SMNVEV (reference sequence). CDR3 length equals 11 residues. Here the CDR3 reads CASSFQAGGTF. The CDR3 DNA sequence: TGTGCCAGCAGTTTCCAGGCGGGGGGAACCTTC.

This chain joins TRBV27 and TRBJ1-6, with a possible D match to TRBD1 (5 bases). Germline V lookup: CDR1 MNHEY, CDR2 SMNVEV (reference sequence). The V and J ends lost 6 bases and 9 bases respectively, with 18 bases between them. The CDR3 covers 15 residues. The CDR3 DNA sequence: TGTGCCAGCAGCCAGATCAGGGTACTGGGTTCACCCCTCCACTTT. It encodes CASSQIRVLGSPLHF.

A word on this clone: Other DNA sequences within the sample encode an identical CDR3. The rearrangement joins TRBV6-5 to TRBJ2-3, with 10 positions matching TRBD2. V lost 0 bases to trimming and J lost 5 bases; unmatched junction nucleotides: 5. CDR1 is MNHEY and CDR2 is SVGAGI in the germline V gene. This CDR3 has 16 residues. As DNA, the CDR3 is TGTGCCAGCAGTTACTCGGCTAGCGGGGGTGGAGATACGCAGTATTTT. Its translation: CASSYSASGGGDTQYF.

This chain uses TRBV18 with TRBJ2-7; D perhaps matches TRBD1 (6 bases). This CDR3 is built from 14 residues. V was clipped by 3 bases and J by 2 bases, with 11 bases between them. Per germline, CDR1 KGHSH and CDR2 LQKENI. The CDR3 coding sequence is TGTGCCAGCTCACCTCGGACAGACACCTACGAGCAGTACTTC. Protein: CASSPRTDTYEQYF.